These T cell receptor beta chains were read from a single sample in a study of T cells in Graves' hyperthyroidism and ophthalmopathy. From the multiplex PCR reads, TCRdb called clonotypes with MiXCR, one entry per CDR3 protein. The sample holds about 400,000 distinct CDR3 sequences, about 15% seen once. Sequencing used blood. These receptors all come from a woman between 55 and 75 years old with Graves' ophthalmopathy. Both conserved end residues are part of each CDR3. A D gene is named only where the DNA matches it firmly. Size is omitted from some rows. Given values are once, few, many or a class for expanded clones.

size: many
V: TRBV4-1
D: .
J: TRBJ2-1
DNA: TGCGCCAGCAGCCATTCTTTAGAGCAGTTCTTC
CDR3: CASSHSLEQFF

size: many
V: TRBV5-1
D: TRBD2
J: TRBJ2-7
DNA: TGCGCCAGCAGCTTTAGCGGGCAGTCCTACGAGCAGTACTTC
CDR3: CASSFSGQSYEQYF

size: .
V: TRBV5-1
D: .
J: TRBJ2-1
DNA: TGCGCCAGCAGCTTGGACAGCGGAAGACACAATGAGCAGTTCTTC
CDR3: CASSLDSGRHNEQFF

size: .
V: TRBV5-5
D: .
J: TRBJ2-3
DNA: TGTGCCAGCAGCTTGCCGTCATTTGGGACAGATACGCAGTATTTT
CDR3: CASSLPSFGTDTQYF

size: many
V: TRBV2
D: TRBD1
J: TRBJ1-4
DNA: TGTGCCAGCAGTGAGCAGGGGACAGATTATGAAAAACTGTTTTTT
CDR3: CASSEQGTDYEKLFF

size: many
V: TRBV20-1
D: .
J: TRBJ2-3
DNA: TGCAGTGCTAGAGATGGAACTCGAGGCACAGATACGCAGTATTTT
CDR3: CSARDGTRGTDTQYF

size: .
V: TRBV15
D: .
J: TRBJ2-6
DNA: TGTGCCACCAAACCGAACAGGGATGGGGCCAACGTCCTGACTTTC
CDR3: CATKPNRDGANVLTF

size: many
V: TRBV3-1
D: TRBD1
J: TRBJ1-6
DNA: TGTGCCAGCAGCCATGGCCTCGGAGGACAGGGGGCGCGTTCACCCCTCCACTTT
CDR3: CASSHGLGGQGARSPLHF

size: many
V: TRBV6-1
D: .
J: TRBJ2-2
DNA: TGTGCCAGCAGTGAATACGGGACCATAGGAACCGGGGAGCTGTTTTTT
CDR3: CASSEYGTIGTGELFF

size: many
V: TRBV11-2
D: .
J: TRBJ2-1
DNA: TGTGCCAGCAGCTTAGATCGGGATGAGCAGTTCTTC
CDR3: CASSLDRDEQFF

size: few
V: TRBV20-1
D: .
J: TRBJ1-5
DNA: TGCAGTGCTAGCTACACCCTCAATCAGCCCCAGCATTTT
CDR3: CSASYTLNQPQHF

size: few
V: TRBV5-1
D: TRBD1
J: TRBJ2-1
DNA: TGCGCCAGCAGCCATGGACAGGGCTCCTACAATGAGCAGTTCTTC
CDR3: CASSHGQGSYNEQFF